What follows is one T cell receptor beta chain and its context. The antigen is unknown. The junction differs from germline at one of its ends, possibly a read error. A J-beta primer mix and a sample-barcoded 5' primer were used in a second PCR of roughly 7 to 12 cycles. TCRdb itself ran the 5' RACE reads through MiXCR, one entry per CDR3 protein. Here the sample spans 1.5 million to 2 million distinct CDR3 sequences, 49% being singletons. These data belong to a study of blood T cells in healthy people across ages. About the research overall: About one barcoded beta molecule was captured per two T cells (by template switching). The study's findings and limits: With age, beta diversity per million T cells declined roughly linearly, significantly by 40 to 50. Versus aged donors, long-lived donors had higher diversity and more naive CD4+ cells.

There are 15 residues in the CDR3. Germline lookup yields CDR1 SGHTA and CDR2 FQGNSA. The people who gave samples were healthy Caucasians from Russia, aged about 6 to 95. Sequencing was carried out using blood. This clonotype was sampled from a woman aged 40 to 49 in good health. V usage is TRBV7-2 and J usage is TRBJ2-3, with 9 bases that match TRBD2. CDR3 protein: CASNIGAGGPDMQYF. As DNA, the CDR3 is TGTGCCAGCAATATTGGGGCGGGGGGGCCTGATATGCAGTATTTT.